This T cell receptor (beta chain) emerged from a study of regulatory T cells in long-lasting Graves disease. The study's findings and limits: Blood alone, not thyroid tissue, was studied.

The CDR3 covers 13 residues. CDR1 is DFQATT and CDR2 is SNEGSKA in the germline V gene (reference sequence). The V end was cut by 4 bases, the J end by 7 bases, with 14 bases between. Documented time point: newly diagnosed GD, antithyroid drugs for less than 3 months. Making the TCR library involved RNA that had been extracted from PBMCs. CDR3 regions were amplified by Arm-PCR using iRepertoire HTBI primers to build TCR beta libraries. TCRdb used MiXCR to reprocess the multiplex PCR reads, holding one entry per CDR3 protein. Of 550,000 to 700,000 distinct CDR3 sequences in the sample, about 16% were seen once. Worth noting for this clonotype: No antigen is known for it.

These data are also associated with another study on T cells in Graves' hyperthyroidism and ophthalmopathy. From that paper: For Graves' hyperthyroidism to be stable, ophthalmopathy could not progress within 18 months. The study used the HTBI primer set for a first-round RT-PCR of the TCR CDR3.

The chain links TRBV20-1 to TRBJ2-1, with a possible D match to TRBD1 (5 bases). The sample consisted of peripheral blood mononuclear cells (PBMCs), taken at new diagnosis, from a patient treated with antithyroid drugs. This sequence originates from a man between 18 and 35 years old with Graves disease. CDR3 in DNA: TGCAGTGCTACGCCCAGGGCAGCTAATGAGCAGTTCTTC. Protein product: CSATPRAANEQFF.